These 7 T cell receptor beta chains share one sample of origin, sequenced in a study of T-cell memory formation after mild COVID-19. TCRdb re-called the 5' RACE reads with MiXCR, one entry per CDR3 protein. This table holds 150,000 to 200,000 distinct CDR3 sequences, roughly 28% found once. The sequenced sample was PBMCs or a T cell subset sorted from them (not recorded which). The receptor source for this set is an adult woman who had mild COVID-19 (a few samples of this study predate the infection). Cell type and time point are not known.

This clonotype appeared once. The chain recombines TRBV29-1 with TRBJ2-1; 8 positions agree with TRBD2. The CDR3 covers 13 residues. V gave up 6 bases and J gave up 6 bases; unmatched junction bases: 7. Germline-derived CDR1 and CDR2 are SQVTM and ANQGSEA. The CDR3 nucleotides read TGCAGCGTCCCAACGGGGGGGCCCAATGAGCAGTTCTTC. Translating it yields CSVPTGGPNEQFF.

The gene calls are TRBV4-1 and TRBJ1-3; 9 nucleotides align to TRBD1. CDR1 is MGHRA and CDR2 is YSYEKL in the germline V gene. Trimming cost V 4 bases and J 1 base; bases outside gene matches: 2. The CDR3 extends over 15 amino acids. CDR3 in amino acids: CASSRDRASGNTIYF. CDR3 in DNA: TGCGCCAGCAGCCGGGACAGGGCGTCTGGAAACACCATATATTTT.

This clonotype has just a few counts. This chain connects TRBV18 to TRBJ2-7; a weak D match, TRBD1 (5 bases). Per the germline V gene, CDR1 is KGHSH and CDR2 is LQKENI. The CDR3 contains 15 residues. Trimming pared 2 bases from V and 0 bases from J, leaving 11 bases between. The CDR3 nucleotides are TGTGCCAGCTCACCAGCAGGGAAGAGCTCCTACGAGCAGTACTTC. Its protein product is CASSPAGKSSYEQYF. Full variable domain (remainder filled in from reference TRBV18 and TRBJ2-7): NAGVMQNPRHLVRRRGQEARLRCSPMKGHSHVYWYRQLPEEGLKFMVYLQKENIIDESGMPKERFSAEFPKEGPSILRIQQVVRGDSAAYFCASSPAGKSSYEQYFGPGTRLTVT.

This chain uses TRBV6-2 or TRBV6-3 with TRBJ1-6, with D possibly being TRBD1 (5 bases). Germline V gene data show CDR1 as MNHEY and CDR2 as SVGEGT. The V and J ends lost 6 bases and 7 bases respectively, with 10 bases between them. The CDR3 loop spans 13 amino acids. CDR3 bases: TGTGCCAGCAGACGGGACGGGAATTCACCCCTCCACTTT. Translation gives CASRRDGNSPLHF.

The chain joins TRBV6-1 to TRBJ1-5; no definite D call. Germline V gene sequence: CDR1 MNHNS, CDR2 SASEGT. V was clipped by 5 bases and J by 7 bases, with 12 bases between them. This CDR3 region has 13 residues. Written as DNA, the CDR3 is TGTGCCAGCAGTCAGACGTGGGGACAGCCCCAGCATTTT. It yields the protein CASSQTWGQPQHF.

The rearrangement joins TRBV15 to TRBJ2-1; 10 nucleotides align to TRBD1. The ends lost 3 bases at V and 2 bases at J; junction bases unmatched: 1. The CDR3 contains 15 residues. CDR1 LNHNV and CDR2 YYDKDF come from the germline V gene (reference sequence). The CDR3 DNA follows: TGTGCCACCAGCAGGGGACAGGGGACCTACAATGAGCAGTTCTTC. Translating gives CATSRGQGTYNEQFF.

Only a few counts were recorded for this clonotype. This chain connects TRBV10-3 to TRBJ2-3, with TRBD1 matching 7 bases. This CDR3 comprises 14 residues. The V gene's germline CDR1 is ENHRY and CDR2 SYGVKD. The V gene end was trimmed by 3 bases and the J gene end by 6 bases; junction bases not matched to a gene: 6. The CDR3 protein is CAISDRGGLDTQYF. The CDR3, as DNA: TGTGCCATCAGTGATCGAGGGGGCCTGGATACGCAGTATTTT.